The sequence of this T cell receptor (beta chain) was determined in a study of T cells in Graves' hyperthyroidism and ophthalmopathy. Regarding this clonotype: The antigen remains undetermined.

The study's findings and limits: In the analysis, a 13 V-J model separated ophthalmopathy from stable hyperthyroidism.

Amplified TCR beta CDR3 regions came from RNA transcripts. First-round RT-PCR with HTBI primers amplified the TCR CDR3 region. TCRdb recomputed calls from the multiplex PCR reads with MiXCR, one row per CDR3 protein. The sample holds about 700,000 distinct CDR3 sequences, about 45% seen once. Patients showing uncontrolled infection, other autoimmune disease, pregnancy or lactation were ineligible. Germline lookup yields CDR1 SGHVS and CDR2 FNYEAQ. This CDR3 contains 16 residues. J lost 6 bases, V lost 6 bases, and 14 bases had no gene match. V gene TRBV7-6 combines with J gene TRBJ1-5; TRBD1 aligns across 7 bases. The sequence was obtained from an adult man with Graves' disease, either hyperthyroidism or ophthalmopathy (not recorded which). The material sequenced was peripheral blood or thyroid tissue (not recorded which). The chain's CDR3 is CASSDQGGRASQPQHF. CDR3 sequence (DNA): TGTGCCAGCAGTGACCAAGGGGGCAGGGCCAGTCAGCCCCAGCATTTT.